This paragraph covers one T cell receptor beta chain sequence. With 0 bases clipped from V and 8 bases from J, the junction kept 3 bases outside the gene matches. The CDR3 runs 14 residues. Germline values: CDR1 LGHNA, CDR2 YSLEER. This entry comes from a study of sequential checkpoint blockade in melanoma. About the study: Patients were randomized 1:1 to nivolumab-then-ipilimumab or ipilimumab-then-nivolumab first-line. After both sequences, patients received maintenance nivolumab.

Noted treatment: randomized to nivolumab then ipilimumab (arm A) or the reverse (arm B). None of the patients previously received DNA-damaging chemotherapy. From thawed PBMCs, live CD3+CD8+ cells negative for CD19 and CD56 were sorted. TCRdb keeps only in-frame clones here, not all; method: immunoSEQ multiplex PCR. The data contain 31,000 or so clones, 75% to 90% of them singletons. This chain connects TRBV4-3 to TRBJ2-4; 8 nucleotides align to TRBD1. The sequencing here drew on CD8+ T cells sorted from blood (inferred from file names), taken from a patient given nivolumab and ipilimumab in sequence. The sequence came from a human donor with melanoma. The CDR3 spells CASSQDAGGDIQYF. The CDR3 region has the DNA TGCGCCAGCAGCCAAGATGCAGGGGGCGACATTCAGTACTTC.